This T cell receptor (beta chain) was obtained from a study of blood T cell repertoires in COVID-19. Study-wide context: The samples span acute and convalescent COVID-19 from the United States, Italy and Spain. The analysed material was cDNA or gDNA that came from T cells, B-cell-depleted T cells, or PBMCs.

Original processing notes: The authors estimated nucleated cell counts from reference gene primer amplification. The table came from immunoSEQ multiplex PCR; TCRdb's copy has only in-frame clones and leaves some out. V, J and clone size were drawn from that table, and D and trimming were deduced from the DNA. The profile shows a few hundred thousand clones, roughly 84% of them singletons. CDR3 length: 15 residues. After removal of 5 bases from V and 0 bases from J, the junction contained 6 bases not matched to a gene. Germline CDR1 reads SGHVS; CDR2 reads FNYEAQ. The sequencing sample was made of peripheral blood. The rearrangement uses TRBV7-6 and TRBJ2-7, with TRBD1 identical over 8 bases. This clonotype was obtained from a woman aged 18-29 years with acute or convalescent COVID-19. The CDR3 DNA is TGTGCCAGCAGCCCAGGGGGCAGGAGCTCCTACGAGCAGTACTTC. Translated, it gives CASSPGGRSSYEQYF.